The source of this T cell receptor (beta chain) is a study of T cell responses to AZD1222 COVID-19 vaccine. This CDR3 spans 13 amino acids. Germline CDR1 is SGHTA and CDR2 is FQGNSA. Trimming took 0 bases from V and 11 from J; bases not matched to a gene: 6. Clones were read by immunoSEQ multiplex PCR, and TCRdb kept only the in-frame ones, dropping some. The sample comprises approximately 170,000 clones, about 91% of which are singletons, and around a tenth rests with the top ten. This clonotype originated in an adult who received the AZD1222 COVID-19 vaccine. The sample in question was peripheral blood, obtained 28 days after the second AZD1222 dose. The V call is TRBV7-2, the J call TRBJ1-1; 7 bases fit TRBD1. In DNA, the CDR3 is TGTGCCAGCAGCTTAGCCAAGGGACAGAGCGCTTTCTTT. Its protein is CASSLAKGQSAFF.